These 24 T cell receptor beta chains were sequenced from one sample in a study of Graves' ophthalmopathy and Graves' hyperthyroidism. RNA transcripts were the source from which TCR beta CDR3 regions were amplified. Scientists carried out first-round RT-PCR using HTBI primers and then a second-round multiplex PCR. MiXCR, run by TCRdb on the multiplex PCR reads, gives a single entry per CDR3 protein. Seen here are over 500,000 distinct CDR3 sequences, approximately 22% observed once, and the top ten hold around 7%. The sequenced sample consisted of peripheral blood. The receptors were sampled from a woman aged 18-35 years with stable Graves' hyperthyroidism. Some clones in this sample may be carry-over from other donors' samples.

The table lists this clonotype with a few counts. The junction departs from germline at one end; a sequencing error may be responsible. The V and J genes are TRBV30 and TRBJ2-2, with D perhaps given as TRBD1 or TRBD2 (6 bases each). Germline CDR1 GTSNPN, CDR2 SVGIG (reference sequence). CDR3 length: 13 amino acids. The CDR3 region has the DNA TGTGCCTGGAGTGTGGGGGGCCCCGGGAAGCTGTTTTTT. Encoded protein: CAWSVGGPGKLFF.

The table lists this clonotype with many counts. The chain is built from TRBV6-2 or TRBV6-3 and TRBJ2-7; D is unresolved. CDR3 length: 14 residues. The germline V gene encodes CDR1 MNHEY and CDR2 SVGEGT. Trimming removed 2 bases from V and 3 bases from J, with 11 bases in between. The CDR3 DNA is TGTGCCAGCAGTTACGATTACGGCGGCTACGAGCAGTACTTC. It codes for CASSYDYGGYEQYF.

The CDR3 DNA follows: TGTGCCAGCAGTTTTTCGACAGGTGGCTATGGCTACACCTTC. Its translation: CASSFSTGGYGYTF. V is TRBV12-3 or TRBV12-4 and J is TRBJ1-2; possibly TRBD1 for D (6 bases). Trimming removed 3 bases at V and 4 bases at J, with 12 bases between. There are 14 residues in the CDR3.

This clonotype was picked up many times. The gene calls are TRBV30 and TRBJ2-7, with 8 bases identical to TRBD2. The CDR3 extends over 12 amino acids. Germline lookup yields CDR1 GTSNPN and CDR2 SVGIG (reference sequence). The trim removed 8 bases at V and 8 bases at J, leaving 11 bases unmatched. The CDR3 DNA reads TGTGCCGGTGGAGCGGGAGATACGAAGCAGTACTTC. This encodes CAGGAGDTKQYF.

This clonotype was found a few times. This rearrangement joins TRBV20-1 to TRBJ2-5; D possibly matches TRBD1 or TRBD2 (5 bases each). Germline values: CDR1 DFQATT, CDR2 SNEGSKA (reference sequence). V gave up 1 base and J gave up 2 bases, with 11 bases separating them. CDR3 length: 14 residues. The CDR3 sequence is CSARAFREQETQYF. CDR3 DNA sequence: TGCAGTGCTAGAGCGTTCAGGGAGCAAGAGACCCAGTACTTC.

This clonotype was recorded a few times. V is TRBV20-1 and J is TRBJ1-1; D ambiguous. The CDR3 extends over 14 amino acids. The V and J ends lost 3 bases and 3 bases respectively, with 14 bases between them. Germline V gene sequence: CDR1 DFQATT, CDR2 SNEGSKA (reference sequence). The CDR3 reads CSASVDPRDTEAFF. The CDR3 DNA sequence: TGCAGTGCTAGTGTCGACCCGCGGGACACTGAAGCTTTCTTT.

This clonotype has at least ten counts. The rearrangement links TRBV6-1 to TRBJ2-7, with TRBD1 matching 12 bases. Germline V gene sequence: CDR1 MNHNS, CDR2 SASEGT. There are 16 residues in the CDR3. Trimming removed 4 bases from V and 6 bases from J; junction bases left unmatched: 10. For the CDR3, the DNA is TGTGCCAGCAGTGGACTTTTGGGACAGGGGGCTTTCGAGCAGTACTTC. Residues: CASSGLLGQGAFEQYF.

This clonotype showed up many times. The chain uses TRBV6-1 and TRBJ2-5; 12 bases are a match to TRBD1. The V gene's germline CDR1 is MNHNS and CDR2 SASEGT. V lost 2 bases, J lost 5 bases, and 9 bases stayed unmatched. The CDR3 has 17 amino acids. The CDR3 is CASSEHLGTGGKETQYF. The DNA for the CDR3 is TGTGCCAGCAGTGAACATCTCGGGACAGGGGGCAAGGAGACCCAGTACTTC.

J is TRBJ1-1 and V is TRBV29-1, with TRBD1 matching over 7 bases. Germline V gene lookup returns CDR1 SQVTM and CDR2 ANQGSEA. The CDR3 length is 11 residues. Trimming removed 6 bases from V and 5 bases from J; junction bases left unmatched: 3. CDR3 in amino acids: CSVGRGTEAFF. Written as DNA, the CDR3 is TGCAGCGTAGGCAGGGGGACTGAAGCTTTCTTT.

This chain links TRBV6-1 with TRBJ1-3; no clear D gene. CDR3 length: 14 amino acids. V was trimmed by 2 bases and J by 4 bases, leaving 9 bases between them. The germline gives CDR1 MNHNS, CDR2 SASEGT. The CDR3 is CASSEKRPGNTIYF. CDR3 coding DNA: TGTGCCAGCAGTGAAAAGCGGCCCGGAAACACCATATATTTT.

The chain links TRBV15 to TRBJ1-2; D remains ambiguous. There are 14 residues in the CDR3. The V end lost 0 bases, the J end lost 2 bases, and 7 bases lay between the germline ends. Looked up from germline, CDR1 is LNHNV and CDR2 is YYDKDF (reference sequence). The CDR3 bases are TGTGCCACCAGCAGAGAAACGGGGAACTATGGCTACACCTTC. Residues: CATSRETGNYGYTF.

This clonotype was recorded many times. V is TRBV6-1 and J is TRBJ2-7; perhaps D is TRBD1 or TRBD2 (5 bases each). The CDR3 has 13 residues. V gave up 8 bases and J gave up 3 bases, with 14 bases separating them. The germline CDR1 and CDR2 sequences are MNHNS and SASEGT. This chain's CDR3 is CASGLRENYEQYF. DNA of the CDR3: TGTGCCAGCGGCCTCAGGGAGAACTACGAGCAGTACTTC.

CDR3 residues: CASSEATGKNWYLAKNIQYF. The CDR3 DNA is TGTGCCAGCAGTGAAGCTACCGGGAAGAACTGGTACCTAGCCAAAAACATTCAGTACTTC. The V gene is TRBV6-1, the J gene TRBJ2-4, with a tentative D call TRBD2 (5 bases). The germline V and J ends were trimmed by 0 bases and 0 bases, with 21 bases remaining between them. CDR1 MNHNS and CDR2 SASEGT come from the germline V gene. This CDR3 is built from 20 residues.

This chain uses TRBV6-1 with TRBJ2-7, with no clear D. CDR3 length: 14 residues. V shed 4 bases and J shed 5 bases, with 15 bases lying between them. Germline values: CDR1 MNHNS, CDR2 SASEGT. The CDR3 here is CASSVPGPSDEQYF. The CDR3 DNA reads as TGTGCCAGCAGTGTTCCCGGTCCTTCGGACGAGCAGTACTTC.

The chain carries TRBV27 and TRBJ1-6; D call uncertain. The length of the CDR3 is 15 residues. CDR1 is MNHEY, CDR2 SMNVEV, per germline (reference sequence). The V gene lost 2 bases and the J gene lost 7 bases, with 12 bases spanning the gap. The CDR3 bases are TGTGCCAGCAGTTTAGAGGGCTTAGGGAATTCACCCCTCCACTTT. Translating it yields CASSLEGLGNSPLHF.

The table lists this clonotype with many counts. This sequence joins TRBV5-1 and TRBJ2-7; perhaps TRBD2 as D (5 bases). Trimming left V 1 base short and J 4 bases short, with 15 bases between. Germline-derived CDR1 and CDR2 are SGHRS and YFSETQ. This CDR3 region has 15 residues. CDR3 sequence: CASSLNPAAEYEQYF. CDR3 nucleotides: TGCGCCAGCAGCTTGAATCCAGCGGCAGAGTACGAGCAGTACTTC.

A few counts support this clonotype. This chain joins TRBV18 and TRBJ1-5; D is uncertain. Germline V gives CDR1 KGHSH, CDR2 LQKENI. V was cut by 6 bases and J by 7 bases, with 10 bases left in between. This CDR3 has 12 amino acids. CDR3 residues: CASSTMGQPQHF. The CDR3 DNA is TGTGCCAGCTCCACGATGGGGCAGCCCCAGCATTTT. The variable domain in full, with the rest retrieved from reference TRBV18 and TRBJ1-5, is NAGVMQNPRHLVRRRGQEARLRCSPMKGHSHVYWYRQLPEEGLKFMVYLQKENIIDESGMPKERFSAEFPKEGPSILRIQQVVRGDSAAYFCASSTMGQPQHFGDGTRLSIL.

This clonotype appeared many times. The chain recombines TRBV12-3 or TRBV12-4 with TRBJ1-2, with D uncertain. The CDR3 runs to 13 residues. V lost 6 bases to trimming and J lost 2 bases, with 10 bases between them. The CDR3 loop is CASSLVGNYGYTF. In DNA form, the CDR3 reads TGTGCCAGCAGCTTGGTAGGGAACTATGGCTACACCTTC.

The rearrangement joins TRBV15 to TRBJ2-5, with TRBD1 as a possible D gene (6 bases). The V gene's germline CDR1 is LNHNV and CDR2 YYDKDF (reference sequence). There are 13 residues in the CDR3. The germline V and J ends were trimmed by 4 bases and 2 bases, with 8 bases remaining between them. CDR3 in amino acids: CATSIGTQETQYF. CDR3 DNA: TGTGCCACCAGCATCGGGACACAAGAGACCCAGTACTTC.

Ten or more counts support this clonotype. The V gene is TRBV12-5, the J gene TRBJ2-5; no clear D. The CDR3 runs to 16 residues. CDR1 LGHNT and CDR2 FRNRAP come from the germline V gene. V dropped 1 base and J dropped 5 bases, with 17 bases sitting between them. CDR3 DNA sequence: TGTGCTAGTGGTTTGGGCGGCCCCGGCGGTTGGGAGACCCAGTACTTC. It yields the protein CASGLGGPGGWETQYF.

Turning to this clonotype: Possible read error: a much larger clone is one base away. The chain links TRBV10-3 to TRBJ2-7; no firm D call. V was trimmed by 7 bases and J by 5 bases, leaving 21 bases between them. The CDR3 is made up of 15 amino acids. Germline values: CDR1 ENHRY, CDR2 SYGVKD. The CDR3 sequence is CAINDQDLPGNEQYF. CDR3 nucleotide sequence: TGTGCCATCAATGACCAGGACCTCCCGGGTAACGAGCAGTACTTC.

This clonotype came up many times. CDR3 loop: CSARTGQESEAFF. The CDR3 nucleotides are TGCAGTGCCCGGACAGGGCAGGAGAGTGAAGCTTTCTTT. V and J are TRBV20-1 and TRBJ1-1, with 8 nucleotides matching TRBD1. The germline V gene has CDR1 DFQATT and CDR2 SNEGSKA (reference sequence). This CDR3 comprises 13 residues. J lost 7 bases, V lost 6 bases, and 10 bases had no gene match.

The CDR3 loop is CASTTSGPRNTGELFF. The CDR3, as DNA: TGTGCCAGCACGACTAGCGGTCCTCGGAACACCGGGGAGCTGTTTTTT. The J gene is TRBJ2-2, the V gene TRBV28, with 9 bases fitting TRBD2. Unmatched junction bases numbered 7, after V lost 7 bases and J lost 1 base. The CDR3 contains 16 residues. Germline V gene data show CDR1 as MDHEN and CDR2 as SYDVKM.

The rearrangement uses TRBV18 and TRBJ2-7; D unresolved. The CDR3 is 14 amino acids. From germline, CDR1 is KGHSH and CDR2 LQKENI. Trimming took off 5 bases at V and 2 bases at J, with 13 bases between the two ends. The CDR3 bases are TGTGCCAGCTCAAAAGGCCAAACCGCCTACGAGCAGTACTTC. Translating gives CASSKGQTAYEQYF.